These 31 T cell receptor beta chains came from one sample sequenced in a study of T cell changes during pregnancy in multiple sclerosis. Sequencing was performed with immunoSEQ multiplex PCR; in TCRdb, only in-frame clones are kept and a portion is missing. Of some 77,000 clones detected, more than 90% appear once; the ten largest clones hold 2.1%. Sequencing used peripheral blood, obtained in the second trimester of pregnancy. Source of these receptors: a female donor in good health, enrolled as a control in a pregnancy study.

The chain carries TRBV6-1 and TRBJ2-3; 7 bases are a match to TRBD1. Germline-derived CDR1 and CDR2 are MNHNS and SASEGT. The ends lost 7 bases at V and 2 bases at J; junction bases unmatched: 9. This CDR3 has 15 residues. In DNA, the CDR3 is TGTGCCAGCACCCACAGGGGACAAACCACAGATACGCAGTATTTT. Amino acids: CASTHRGQTTDTQYF.

The V and J genes are TRBV28 and TRBJ2-5; 8 bases are a match to TRBD1. Germline V gene lookup returns CDR1 MDHEN and CDR2 SYDVKM. CDR3 length: 15 amino acids. V lost 3 bases and J lost 3; bases outside the gene matches: 6. The CDR3 here is CASSFSTGDKETQYF. CDR3 coding DNA: TGTGCCAGCAGTTTCTCGACAGGGGATAAAGAGACCCAGTACTTC.

This chain connects TRBV7-2 to TRBJ1-5; TRBD1 is a possible D gene (5 bases). Trimming pared 5 bases from V and 2 bases from J, leaving 13 bases between. Germline lookup yields CDR1 SGHTA and CDR2 FQGNSA. The CDR3 spans 15 residues. The CDR3 here is CASSPEAGGNQPQHF. The DNA of the CDR3 is TGTGCCAGCAGCCCTGAAGCGGGGGGCAATCAGCCCCAGCATTTT.

The chain recombines TRBV9 with TRBJ2-3; D unresolved. Per the germline V gene, CDR1 is SGDLS and CDR2 is YYNGEE. This CDR3 region has 13 residues. Trimming removed 1 base from V and 3 bases from J, with 6 bases in between. Written as DNA, the CDR3 is TGTGCCAGCAGCGTATATACTACAGATACGCAGTATTTT. As protein: CASSVYTTDTQYF. Complete variable domain (other parts from reference TRBV9 and TRBJ2-3): DSGVTQTPKHLITATGQRVTLRCSPRSGDLSVYWYQQSLDQGLQFLIQYYNGEERAKGNILERFSAQQFPDLHSELNLSSLELGDSALYFCASSVYTTDTQYFGPGTRLTVL.

This clone ranks as medium-sized (0.01 to 0.1%). The chain employs TRBV6-5 and TRBJ1-5, with TRBD1 matching 7 bases. The CDR3 runs 14 residues. V trimming: 8 bases; J trimming: 3 bases; junction bases outside the gene matches: 7. Germline CDR1 reads MNHEY; CDR2 reads SVGAGI. CDR3 nucleotide sequence: TGTGCCAGCTCCTTCAGGGGGACCAATCAGCCCCAGCATTTT. It encodes CASSFRGTNQPQHF.

This chain connects TRBV6-6 to TRBJ2-2; TRBD1 matches 10 bases. CDR1 is MNHNY and CDR2 is SVGAGI in the germline V gene (reference sequence). The CDR3 covers 14 residues. The J segment lost 7 bases and the V segment lost 8 bases, leaving 7 bases of the junction unmatched. CDR3: CASRQGAIVGELFF. In DNA, the CDR3 is TGTGCCAGCCGACAGGGGGCGATTGTCGGGGAGCTGTTTTTT.

The chain carries TRBV5-6 and TRBJ2-1; 8 nucleotides align to TRBD1. The germline V gene has CDR1 SGHDT and CDR2 YYEEEE. CDR3 size: 14 residues. V lost 4 bases and J lost 3; bases outside the gene matches: 3. The CDR3 DNA is TGTGCCAGCAGCGCACAGGGGGACTACAATGAGCAGTTCTTC. This sequence encodes CASSAQGDYNEQFF.

The V gene is TRBV19, the J gene TRBJ1-1, with D uncertain. Germline CDR1 reads LNHDA; CDR2 reads SQIVND (reference sequence). Trimming took 4 bases from V and 2 from J, leaving 8 bases between them. The CDR3 sequence is 13 residues long. CDR3 loop: CASSREGNTEAFF. The CDR3 DNA follows: TGTGCCAGTAGTAGGGAGGGTAACACTGAAGCTTTCTTT.

The rearrangement uses TRBV25-1 and TRBJ1-1, with D possibly being TRBD1 (5 bases). From germline, CDR1 is MGHDK and CDR2 SYGVNS. This CDR3 has 15 residues. The germline V and J ends were trimmed by 2 bases and 1 base, with 11 bases remaining between them. CDR3 region: CASSEGGKPNTEAFF. CDR3 sequence (DNA): TGTGCCAGCAGTGAAGGGGGGAAACCGAACACTGAAGCTTTCTTT.

The chain is built from TRBV28 and TRBJ2-5; D may be TRBD2 (7 bases). This CDR3 contains 16 residues. Germline CDR1 and CDR2: MDHEN and SYDVKM. V lost 7 bases, J lost 5 bases, and 23 bases lay in between. CDR3 DNA sequence: TGTGCCAGCACCCAAAGCCCCCTCGGGGGGCTGGAGACCCAGTACTTC. Amino acid sequence: CASTQSPLGGLETQYF. The whole variable domain, filled in from reference TRBV28 and TRBJ2-5, reads DVKVTQSSRYLVKRTGEKVFLECVQDMDHENMFWYRQDPGLGLRLIYFSYDVKMKEKGDIPEGYSVSREKKERFSLILESASTNQTSMYLCASTQSPLGGLETQYFGPGTRLLVL.

This CDR3 reads CASSSGSLLGNEQFF. The CDR3, as DNA: TGTGCCAGCAGTTCGGGGTCCCTCTTGGGCAATGAGCAGTTCTTC. The chain combines TRBV5-4 with TRBJ2-1, with D possibly TRBD2 on 5 matching bases. Germline CDR1 SGHNT, CDR2 YYREEE (reference sequence). The CDR3 is 15 amino acids. V was shortened by 5 bases and J by 6 bases, with 18 bases between the two germline ends.

This chain joins TRBV19 and TRBJ2-2, with 7 nucleotides matching TRBD2. Looked up from germline, CDR1 is LNHDA and CDR2 is SQIVND (reference sequence). J lost 6 bases, V lost 1 base, and 11 bases had no gene match. The CDR3 spans 17 residues. Here the CDR3 DNA reads TGTGCCAGTAGTATAGCCACGGGGGGTCCTCTCCCCGGGGAGCTGTTTTTT. Translating it yields CASSIATGGPLPGELFF.

The V call is TRBV4-2, the J call TRBJ1-2, with 9 bases matching TRBD1. Trimming cost V 0 bases and J 3 bases; bases outside gene matches: 11. Germline V gene lookup returns CDR1 LGHNA and CDR2 YNFKEQ. The CDR3 is 18 residues long. The CDR3 loop reads CASSQDVLQGANYYGYTF. The CDR3, as DNA: TGTGCCAGCAGCCAAGATGTTCTACAGGGGGCGAACTACTATGGCTACACCTTC.

This clone appeared once. The genes are TRBV4-2 and TRBJ2-7; D is perhaps TRBD2 (6 bases). The CDR3 covers 13 residues. CDR1 is LGHNA, CDR2 YNFKEQ, per germline. V lost 7 bases and J lost 3, with 13 bases in between. CDR3 in DNA: TGTGCCAGCACCCGGGAGCTTGGCTACGAGCAGTACTTC. It translates to CASTRELGYEQYF.

This clone appeared a single time. V and J are TRBV19 and TRBJ1-2; maybe TRBD1 (5 bases). Trimming left V 7 bases short and J 3 bases short, with 9 bases between. This CDR3 has 12 residues. Germline CDR1 is LNHDA and CDR2 is SQIVND (reference sequence). As DNA, the CDR3 is TGTGCCAGTAAAAGGGGCGACTATGGCTACACCTTC. As protein: CASKRGDYGYTF. The whole variable domain, remainder taken from reference TRBV19 and TRBJ1-2, is DGGITQSPKYLFRKEGQNVTLSCEQNLNHDAMYWYRQDPGQGLRLIYYSQIVNDFQKGDIAEGYSVSREKKESFPLTVTSAQKNPTAFYLCASKRGDYGYTFGSGTRLTVV.

The V gene is TRBV6-1, the J gene TRBJ2-5; D is undetermined. With 6 bases removed from V and 5 bases from J, the gap between germline ends came to 10 bases. This CDR3 is built from 12 residues. The V gene's germline CDR1 is MNHNS and CDR2 SASEGT. CDR3 bases: TGTGCCAGCAGGGGTTACGGGGAGACCCAGTACTTC. The encoded protein is CASRGYGETQYF.

The V and J genes are TRBV2 and TRBJ1-2; no firm D call. This CDR3 has 15 residues. Germline V gene lookup returns CDR1 SNHLY and CDR2 FYNNEI. V was pared by 6 bases and J by 8 bases, with 22 bases between. The DNA of the CDR3 is TGTGCCAGCAGATCTGGCCCCGCGCGAGGGCCCGGCTACACCTTC. Encoded protein: CASRSGPARGPGYTF. The full variable domain, completed using reference TRBV2 and TRBJ1-2, is EPEVTQTPSHQVTQMGQEVILRCVPISNHLYFYWYRQILGQKVEFLVSFYNNEISEKSEIFDDQFSVERPDGSNFTLKIRSTKLEDSAMYFCASRSGPARGPGYTFGSGTRLTVV.

The rearrangement uses TRBV2 and TRBJ1-2; the D gene is possibly TRBD1 (5 bases). Germline loops: CDR1 SNHLY, CDR2 FYNNEI. Trimming left V 5 bases short and J 2 bases short, with 15 bases between. The CDR3 length is 15 residues. The CDR3 region is CASSLGLPQNYGYTF. In DNA, the CDR3 is TGTGCCAGCAGTCTGGGACTCCCCCAGAACTATGGCTACACCTTC. Variable domain in full (rest from reference TRBV2 and TRBJ1-2): EPEVTQTPSHQVTQMGQEVILRCVPISNHLYFYWYRQILGQKVEFLVSFYNNEISEKSEIFDDQFSVERPDGSNFTLKIRSTKLEDSAMYFCASSLGLPQNYGYTFGSGTRLTVV.

The rearrangement uses TRBV6-5 and TRBJ1-5, with 10 bases aligning to TRBD1. The CDR3 extends over 15 amino acids. Losses at the gene ends were 7 bases for V and 6 bases for J; bases not matched to a gene: 9. The germline V gene has CDR1 MNHEY and CDR2 SVGAGI. The CDR3 DNA sequence: TGTGCCAGCATTTCCGACAGGGGGCGAGGTCAGCCCCAGCATTTT. Its translation: CASISDRGRGQPQHF.

The chain recombines TRBV5-1 with TRBJ2-1, with D possibly being TRBD2 (7 bases). The V end was cut by 4 bases, the J end by 8 bases, with 28 bases between. This CDR3 is 18 amino acids long. The germline gives CDR1 SGHRS, CDR2 YFSETQ. CDR3 nucleotides: TGCGCCAGCAGCCCTGGGGGCGGGGGCCCGGGTTTAAGCGATGAGCAGTTCTTC. Its protein product is CASSPGGGGPGLSDEQFF.

The CDR3 region is CASSLRGHTYEQYF. CDR3 DNA: TGTGCCAGCAGCCTTCGAGGACATACCTACGAGCAGTACTTC. This rearrangement joins TRBV7-8 to TRBJ2-7, with D possibly TRBD1 on 5 matching bases. This CDR3 has 14 residues. The germline V gene has CDR1 SGHVS and CDR2 FQNEAQ. Trimming took 5 bases from V and 2 from J, leaving 13 bases between them.

The chain couples TRBV18 to TRBJ2-7, with D possibly being TRBD1 (6 bases). This CDR3 has 13 residues. Germline CDR1 reads KGHSH; CDR2 reads LQKENI. Trimming pared 3 bases from V and 3 bases from J, leaving 9 bases between. The CDR3 nucleotides are TGTGCCAGCTCACCGGGGGCTAACTACGAGCAGTACTTC. Amino acid sequence: CASSPGANYEQYF.

This clone came up a few times. The V and J genes are TRBV2 and TRBJ2-2; D may be TRBD1 (5 bases). The V end was cut by 1 base, the J end by 1 base, with 7 bases between. Germline V gene data show CDR1 as SNHLY and CDR2 as FYNNEI. CDR3 length: 15 residues. The CDR3 loop is CASSEDRMNTGELFF. CDR3 bases: TGTGCCAGCAGTGAAGACAGGATGAACACCGGGGAGCTGTTTTTT.

V usage is TRBV19 and J usage is TRBJ2-1, with 9 bases matching TRBD1. The germline V gene has CDR1 LNHDA and CDR2 SQIVND (reference sequence). Trimming removed 1 base from V and 8 bases from J; junction bases left unmatched: 6. There are 15 residues in the CDR3. The CDR3 DNA follows: TGTGCCAGTAGTATAGGGGACAGGGCAGGAGATGAGCAGTTCTTC. Translating it yields CASSIGDRAGDEQFF.

This chain joins TRBV19 and TRBJ2-1, with 8 bases lining up with TRBD2. The germline V gene has CDR1 LNHDA and CDR2 SQIVND (reference sequence). This CDR3 comprises 15 residues. V lost 3 bases to trimming and J lost 4 bases; unmatched junction nucleotides: 5. In nucleotides, the CDR3 is TGTGCCAGTAGTATCCGGCGGGGGGCATACAATGAGCAGTTCTTC. This sequence encodes CASSIRRGAYNEQFF. Full variable domain (outside the CDR3, taken from reference TRBV19 and TRBJ2-1): DGGITQSPKYLFRKEGQNVTLSCEQNLNHDAMYWYRQDPGQGLRLIYYSQIVNDFQKGDIAEGYSVSREKKESFPLTVTSAQKNPTAFYLCASSIRRGAYNEQFFGPGTRLTVL.

The chain employs TRBV10-3 and TRBJ2-2, with D possibly being TRBD1 (6 bases). Germline CDR1 reads ENHRY; CDR2 reads SYGVKD. Trimming cost V 4 bases and J 0 bases, with 9 bases left between them. This CDR3 spans 15 amino acids. The CDR3 DNA sequence: TGTGCCATCAGTGTTGGGGGCACGAACACCGGGGAGCTGTTTTTT. This translates into CAISVGGTNTGELFF.

J is TRBJ2-7 and V is TRBV9; 9 nucleotides match TRBD1. The V gene's germline CDR1 is SGDLS and CDR2 YYNGEE. The CDR3 has 16 residues. V shed 0 bases, J shed 1 base, and the junction held 5 bases outside the gene matches. The CDR3 sequence is CASSVDPGQGSYEQYF. CDR3 nucleotide sequence: TGTGCCAGCAGCGTAGATCCGGGACAGGGATCCTACGAGCAGTACTTC.

The gene calls are TRBV7-9 and TRBJ2-7, with D tentatively TRBD2 (6 bases). This CDR3 has 13 amino acids. Looked up from germline, CDR1 is SEHNR and CDR2 is FQNEAQ (reference sequence). Trimming cost V 5 bases and J 2 bases, with 10 bases left between them. The CDR3 here is CASSPGLPYEQYF. The DNA for the CDR3 is TGTGCCAGCAGCCCGGGACTTCCCTACGAGCAGTACTTC. Drawing the rest from reference TRBV7-9 and TRBJ2-7, the complete variable domain is DTGVSQNPRHKITKRGQNVTFRCDPISEHNRLYWYRQTLGQGPEFLTYFQNEAQLEKSRLLSDRFSAERPKGSFSTLEIQRTEQGDSAMYLCASSPGLPYEQYFGPGTRLTVT.

The chain employs TRBV5-1 and TRBJ2-3; 10 nucleotides line up with TRBD2. Germline V lookup: CDR1 SGHRS, CDR2 YFSETQ. The CDR3 spans 14 residues. Trimming took 5 bases from V and 6 from J; bases not matched to a gene: 6. The DNA of the CDR3 is TGCGCCAGCAGTTTAGCGGGGGGTTTTGATACGCAGTATTTT. It encodes CASSLAGGFDTQYF.

This clone is a singleton in its sample. The gene calls are TRBV18 and TRBJ1-6; tentative D call: TRBD1 (6 bases). Trimming cost V 3 bases and J 7 bases, with 10 bases left between them. Germline assignment: CDR1 KGHSH and CDR2 LQKENI. The CDR3 totals 14 residues. CDR3 sequence (DNA): TGTGCCAGCTCACCGGGACACGGGAATTCACCCCTCCACTTT. Its translation is CASSPGHGNSPLHF.

The chain joins TRBV27 to TRBJ2-7, with D maybe TRBD1 (5 bases). The germline V gene encodes CDR1 MNHEY and CDR2 SMNVEV (reference sequence). The CDR3 runs to 13 residues. Trimming took 3 bases from V and 3 from J, leaving 9 bases between them. CDR3 protein: CASSFRQNYEQYF. The CDR3 nucleotides are TGTGCCAGCAGTTTTAGACAGAACTACGAGCAGTACTTC.